The 7 T cell receptor beta chains below come from one sample, sequenced in a study of cytomegalovirus exposure and HLA in healthy donors. Libraries were prepared by immunoSEQ multiplex PCR; TCRdb keeps only in-frame clonotypes and omits some of them. The sample has about 260,000 clones, less than 95% seen once. What was sequenced was PBMCs. The receptor source for this set is a woman aged 25 to 39 in good health and CMV-seronegative.

The chain has TRBV10-3 and TRBJ2-3, with TRBD2 identical over 10 bases. This CDR3 is 13 amino acids long. V was clipped by 9 bases and J by 3 bases; unmatched bases: 3. Germline V gene lookup returns CDR1 ENHRY and CDR2 SYGVKD. For the CDR3, the DNA is TGTGCCATAGGACTAGCGGCAACAGATACGCAGTATTTT. As protein: CAIGLAATDTQYF.

The chain carries TRBV7-3 and TRBJ2-1; the D gene is possibly TRBD2 (5 bases). This CDR3 is built from 14 residues. Germline CDR1 is SGHTA and CDR2 is FQGTGA. Trimming took off 5 bases at V and 8 bases at J, with 16 bases between the two ends. The DNA for the CDR3 is TGTGCCAGCAGCCCCCGCTACGGAGCGGATGAGCAGTTCTTC. Its translation: CASSPRYGADEQFF.

The V call is TRBV27, the J call TRBJ2-7; 8 nucleotides line up with TRBD2. CDR1 MNHEY and CDR2 SMNVEV come from the germline V gene (reference sequence). The V and J ends lost 7 bases and 1 base, in that order; junction bases with no gene match: 15. The CDR3 has 17 residues. This chain's CDR3 is CASTLLPGTRVSYEQYF. The CDR3 DNA is TGTGCCAGCACCCTTCTCCCCGGGACTAGAGTTTCCTACGAGCAGTACTTC.

The V gene is TRBV9, the J gene TRBJ2-3; TRBD2 might be the D (6 bases). Germline loops: CDR1 SGDLS, CDR2 YYNGEE. With 0 bases removed from V and 0 bases from J, the gap between germline ends came to 11 bases. The CDR3 has 16 residues. This CDR3 is CASSVESGLSTDTQYF. DNA of the CDR3: TGTGCCAGCAGCGTAGAGTCGGGACTCAGCACAGATACGCAGTATTTT.

In its sample, this clone was seen once. The chain uses TRBV25-1 and TRBJ1-1; tentatively, D is TRBD1 (6 bases). The germline gives CDR1 MGHDK, CDR2 SYGVNS. The CDR3 is 13 amino acids. Trimming stripped 7 bases from V and 3 bases from J, with 12 bases between. The CDR3 is CASTSGQYTEAFF. The CDR3 DNA reads TGTGCCAGCACTTCTGGACAGTACACTGAAGCTTTCTTT. Drawing the rest from reference TRBV25-1 and TRBJ1-1, the complete variable domain is EADIYQTPRYLVIGTGKKITLECSQTMGHDKMYWYQQDPGMELHLIHYSYGVNSTEKGDLSSESTVSRIRTEHFPLTLESARPSHTSQYLCASTSGQYTEAFFGQGTRLTVV.

The chain uses TRBV4-2 and TRBJ2-3; D perhaps matches TRBD1 (6 bases). This CDR3 comprises 15 residues. V lost 1 base and J 2 bases, leaving 10 bases between the germline ends. Germline CDR1 and CDR2: LGHNA and YNFKEQ. This CDR3 is CASSQGGGPTDTQYF. The CDR3 DNA sequence: TGTGCCAGCAGCCAAGGAGGGGGACCCACAGATACGCAGTATTTT.

In the case of this clone: At the DNA level, this CDR3 is encoded by other sequences in the same sample as well. This chain links TRBV29-1 with TRBJ2-1, with D maybe TRBD1 (5 bases). Germline lookup yields CDR1 SQVTM and CDR2 ANQGSEA. The CDR3 runs to 12 residues. Deletions cut 2 bases from V and 6 bases from J, with 8 bases between. The CDR3 loop reads CSVERGGNEQFF. For the CDR3, the DNA is TGCAGCGTTGAAAGGGGTGGCAATGAGCAGTTCTTC.